The T cell receptor (beta chain) under discussion was sequenced for a study of OX40 agonist ivuxolimab in advanced cancers. Looking at the study overall: Three partial responders included one hepatocellular carcinoma patient and two cutaneous melanoma patients.

Libraries were prepared by immunoSEQ multiplex PCR; TCRdb keeps only in-frame clonotypes and omits some of them. Altogether 55,000 to 65,000 clones are present, roughly 80% being singletons, with the ten largest covering 2.1%. The V gene lost 4 bases and the J gene lost 3 bases, with 16 bases spanning the gap. The germline CDR1 and CDR2 sequences are MGHRA and YSYEKL. CDR3 length: 16 residues. Samples of blood were obtained at baseline, on cycle 4 day 1, and on cycle 7 day 1. Here the sequenced sample was CD4+ or CD8+ T cells sorted from blood, taken in a trial of the OX40 agonist ivuxolimab. The chain employs TRBV4-1 and TRBJ1-5; maybe TRBD1 (5 bases). The source is an adult with an advanced solid tumor such as melanoma, head and neck, liver or kidney cancer. The CDR3 DNA sequence: TGCGCCAGCAGCCCAGCCGGAGGGGAGGTCAATCAGCCCCAGCATTTT. Amino acids: CASSPAGGEVNQPQHF.